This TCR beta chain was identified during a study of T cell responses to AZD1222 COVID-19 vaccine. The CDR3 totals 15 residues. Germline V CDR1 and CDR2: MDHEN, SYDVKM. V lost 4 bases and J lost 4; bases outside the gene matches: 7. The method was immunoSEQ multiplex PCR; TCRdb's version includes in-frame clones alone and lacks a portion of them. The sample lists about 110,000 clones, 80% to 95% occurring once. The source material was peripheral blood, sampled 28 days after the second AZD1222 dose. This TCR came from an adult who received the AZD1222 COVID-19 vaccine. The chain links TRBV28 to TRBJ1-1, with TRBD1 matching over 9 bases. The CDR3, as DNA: TGTGCCAGCAGTTCCCGGGACAGGGTGGCCACTGAAGCTTTCTTT. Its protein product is CASSSRDRVATEAFF.